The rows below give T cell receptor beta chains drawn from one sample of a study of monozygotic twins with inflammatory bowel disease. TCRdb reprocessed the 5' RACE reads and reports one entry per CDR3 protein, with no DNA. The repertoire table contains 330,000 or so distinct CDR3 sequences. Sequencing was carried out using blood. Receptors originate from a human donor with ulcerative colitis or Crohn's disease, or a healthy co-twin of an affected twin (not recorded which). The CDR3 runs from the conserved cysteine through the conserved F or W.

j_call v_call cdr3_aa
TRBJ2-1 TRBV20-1 CSAKTGFISNEQFF
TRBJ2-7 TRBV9 CASSVTGTGGDEQYF
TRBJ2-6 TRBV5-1 CASSLWTGGSGANVLTF
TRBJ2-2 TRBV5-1 CASSADRANTGELFF
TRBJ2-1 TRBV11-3 CASSAREGLYNEQFF
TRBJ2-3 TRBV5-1 CASSLEFIADTQYF
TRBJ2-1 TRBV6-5 CASSYSRTGGYNEQFF
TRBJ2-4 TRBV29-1 CSVLGLAGGIQYF
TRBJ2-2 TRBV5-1 CASSLAPALTGGSTGELFF
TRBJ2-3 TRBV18 CASSPYVQGTDTQYF
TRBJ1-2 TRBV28 CASRAGYNYGYTF
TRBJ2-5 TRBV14 CASSPEPGLWRTQYF
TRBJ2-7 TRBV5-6 CASSFRGFLSYEQYF
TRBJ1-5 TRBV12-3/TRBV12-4 CASRATSLGGNQPQHF
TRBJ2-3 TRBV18 CASSHRGRLTDTQYF